The T cell receptor (beta chain) described here comes from a study of beta chain features in type 1 diabetes (dated by TCRdb to the late 2010s). In the study overall: Mean age, gender distribution, total cell number and subset yield did not differ between patients and healthy donors. A total of under 140,000,000 sorted cells were examined across all samples, and the number of cells per subset was strongly correlated with RNA yield. The study compared TCRB repertoires of sorted circulating CD4+ T cell subsets between recently diagnosed type 1 diabetes patients and matched healthy donors. Whereas all 30 or so donors provided naive and central memory subsets, regulatory and stem cell-like memory subsets were isolated from just 8 patients and about 8 healthy donors. General conclusions and limits of the study: Because small numbers of individuals were included in the HLA sub-analyses, any influence of HLA type on TCRB rearrangement was left unresolved. Because cDNA rather than genomic DNA was sequenced, highly expressing activated cells could have been over-represented, although no difference in activation and CD3 levels was found between groups. Shorter templates might have been favored by PCR, but patient and control samples were amplified and corrected together, so both groups would have been affected equally by any skew. Naive, central memory and regulatory TCRB repertoires appeared to be more alike among patients than among healthy donors. A moderate but significant shortening of TCRB CDR3 length was observed in type 1 diabetes patients in all four CD4+ subsets. Patients with type 1 diabetes made fewer insertions and deleted more nucleotides at VDJ recombination sites, implying thymic rearrangement abnormalities.

The entire amount of isolated RNA was reverse transcribed using the High Capacity cDNA Reverse Transcription Kit, so the sequenced TCRB transcripts were expressed ones. Deep immunoSEQ sequencing was performed on naive, central memory and regulatory T cell samples, with an average of approximately 3.9 million total reads per sample. After sorted cells were lysed in RLT buffer, RNA was extracted with DNase-treated RNeasy Micro or Mini kits, with the choice depending on cell number. Each cell subset was processed on its own to prevent cross-contamination, while patient and healthy donor samples were processed together. TCRB sequences were amplified from cDNA with the immunoSEQ multiplex PCR, producing 87-bp fragments spanning the CDR3 region. Sequencing of the amplicons was performed on the Illumina HiSeq platform. The study's own analysis went as follows. Synthetic template baselines were used to correct PCR bias computationally, reads within Hamming distance 2 were collapsed, and singletons that could not be merged were discarded. Reads were aligned to IMGT to assign V, D and J genes, CDR3 length, and insertions or deletions at six rearrangement sites. Within each subset, clonotype counts were normalized to sorted cell number, and only after that were true diversity and Gini coefficients computed with the tcR R package. The overlap coefficient, calculated on TCRB nucleotide sequences, was used to quantify repertoire sharing. Out-of-frame TCRB sequences from naive cells were analyzed as a proxy for the pre-selection repertoire. TCRdb took this table from immuneACCESS and kept in-frame rearrangements with V and J called. Such tables lack part of the clones; where checked against another copy, unresolved V genes explain under half of the gap, and the rest is unexplained. The DNA gave D and trimming, while V, J and clone size come from that table. Recorded for this sample are around 690,000 clones; around 11% of them occurred a single time. The ten largest account for over 0.1% of the sample.

This clone was seen only a few times. Which antigen it targets is not known. No much larger clonotype is one base removed from it; base qualities were not supplied. Looking up the germline V gene yields CDR1 SGHAT and CDR2 FQNNGV. The CDR3 runs 12 amino acids, cysteine and phenylalanine included. Of the read, only the CDR3 DNA is kept; its 36 bases are in frame from base 1. V loses 5 bases, J loses 4 bases, and the germline ends lie 7 bases apart. Each donor gave one peripheral blood draw, averaging about 100 mL, which was collected into heparinised tubes. A BD FACSAria II and a panel including CD45RO, CCR7, CD25, CD127, CD95 and CD27 were used to sort naive, central memory, regulatory and stem cell-like memory CD4+ T cells. All sorted populations exceeded 95% purity. PBMCs were isolated immediately by Lymphoprep density gradient centrifugation and stained directly without culture. Samples were stained and sorted in pairs, with one healthy donor and one patient per experiment, so that batch effects were minimized.

The origin of this receptor is a man under 40 with type 1 diabetes. Sequencing was carried out using naive CD4+ T cells from blood. This sample's cell subset or site label indicates: true naive CD4+ T cells. This chain is built from TRBV11-2 and TRBJ2-3, with the D gene not confidently named. The nucleotides read TGTGCCAGCAGCCGCTGGGCAGATACGCAGTATTTT. Protein translation: CASSRWADTQYF.